The entry below describes one T cell receptor beta chain. Its antigen is unidentified. Each sample provided at least 5.5 micrograms of extracted total RNA. Trimming took 2 bases from V and 7 from J, leaving 9 bases between them. The CDR3 runs 13 residues. Germline V gives CDR1 SGHRS, CDR2 YFSETQ. The data are from a study of blood T cells in healthy people across ages. Through a sample-barcoded 5' primer and a J-beta primer mix, a second PCR was run for roughly 7 to 11 cycles. Each cDNA molecule was tagged by a template-switch adaptor with 12 random nucleotides. From the 5' RACE reads, TCRdb called clonotypes with MiXCR, one entry per CDR3 protein. The table has 700,000 or so distinct CDR3 sequences, 22% seen once. General observations from the study: Roughly linear declines in TCR beta diversity per million T cells occurred with age. CMV infection status of these donors was not known.

This rearrangement joins TRBV5-1 to TRBJ2-2; no clear D. The TCR originated in a man between 65 and 85 years old in good health. Sequencing was carried out using blood. For the CDR3, the DNA is TGCGCCAGCAGCTTTGACGGAGTCGGGGAGCTGTTTTTT. Its protein is CASSFDGVGELFF.